The next 20 T cell receptor beta chains were all read from a single sample in a study of cytomegalovirus exposure and HLA in healthy donors. Amplification used 60 Vbeta primers and 13 Jbeta primers. The table came from immunoSEQ multiplex PCR; TCRdb's copy has only in-frame clones and leaves some out. The sample consists of about 180,000 clones, 70% to 85% of them appearing once. Sequenced sample: PBMCs. All receptors come from a woman in her sixties in good health and CMV-seropositive.

This clone occurred once. The chain links TRBV27 to TRBJ1-2; 10 nucleotides align to TRBD1. J gave up 8 bases and V 3 bases, and 3 bases lay outside the gene matches. The CDR3 length is 13 residues. The germline CDR1 and CDR2 sequences are MNHEY and SMNVEV (reference sequence). For the CDR3, the DNA is TGTGCCAGCAGTTTGGGACAGGGGAAAGGCTACACCTTC. Amino acid sequence: CASSLGQGKGYTF.

This clone was seen a few times. This chain joins TRBV7-9 and TRBJ2-5; 11 bases are shared with TRBD2. Losses at the gene ends were 5 bases for V and 1 base for J; bases not matched to a gene: 9. CDR1 is SEHNR, CDR2 FQNEAQ, per germline (reference sequence). The CDR3 runs to 17 residues. CDR3 nucleotides: TGTGCCAGCAGCGCCCCGACTAGCGGGGCGATCCAAGAGACCCAGTACTTC. Translating it yields CASSAPTSGAIQETQYF.

The chain uses TRBV28 and TRBJ1-4; 12 bases map to TRBD1. V gave up 4 bases and J gave up 6 bases; unmatched junction bases: 6. Germline V gives CDR1 MDHEN, CDR2 SYDVKM. The CDR3 is 16 amino acids. The CDR3 sequence: CASSSEGTGGYEKLFF. CDR3 bases: TGTGCCAGCAGTTCGGAGGGGACAGGGGGCTATGAAAAACTGTTTTTT.

This clone is a singleton in its sample. A junction boundary mismatches the germline segment, possibly from a read error. The rearrangement joins TRBV6-6 to TRBJ2-6, with D maybe TRBD1 (6 bases). CDR3 length: 15 residues. Germline assignment: CDR1 MNHNY and CDR2 SVGAGI (reference sequence). The CDR3, as DNA: TGTGCCAGCACTCTACAGGGTTCCGGGGCCAACGGCCTGACTTTC. It is translated as CASTLQGSGANGLTF.

This chain connects TRBV5-1 to TRBJ1-6, with 7 bases matching TRBD1. This CDR3 has 15 amino acids. Unmatched junction bases numbered 9, after V lost 2 bases and J lost 10 bases. CDR1 is SGHRS, CDR2 YFSETQ, per germline. In DNA, the CDR3 is TGCGCCAGCAGCTTCAGCGGACAGGCTTTATCACCCCTCCACTTT. This encodes CASSFSGQALSPLHF. Full variable domain (rest looked up from reference TRBV5-1 and TRBJ1-6): KAGVTQTPRYLIKTRGQQVTLSCSPISGHRSVSWYQQTPGQGLQFLFEYFSETQRNKGNFPGRFSGRQFSNSRSEMNVSTLELGDSALYLCASSFSGQALSPLHFGNGTRLTVT.

This clone has a handful of counts. The V and J genes are TRBV7-2 and TRBJ2-3; possible D gene TRBD2, 5 bases. Trimming shortened V by 1 base and J by 1 base, and 9 bases separated the two germline ends. Germline V gene data show CDR1 as SGHTA and CDR2 as FQGNSA. This CDR3 has 15 amino acids. The CDR3: CASSLGRWGTDTQYF. The CDR3 DNA is TGTGCCAGCAGCTTAGGGAGGTGGGGCACAGATACGCAGTATTTT. The full variable domain, with the rest looked up from reference TRBV7-2 and TRBJ2-3, is GAGVSQSPSNKVTEKGKDVELRCDPISGHTALYWYRQSLGQGLEFLIYFQGNSAPDKSGLPSDRFSAERTGGSVSTLTIQRTQQEDSAVYLCASSLGRWGTDTQYFGPGTRLTVL.

The chain uses TRBV4-1 and TRBJ1-5; TRBD1 might be the D (6 bases). Germline V gene data show CDR1 as MGHRA and CDR2 as YSYEKL. The V gene lost 4 bases and the J gene lost 7 bases, with 23 bases spanning the gap. The CDR3 extends over 17 amino acids. CDR3 nucleotide sequence: TGCGCCAGCAGCCTGGGACGGGGGGCAGGAGCGGGGCAGCCCCAGCATTTT. The encoded protein is CASSLGRGAGAGQPQHF.

This clone occurred once. The chain employs TRBV20-1 and TRBJ2-7, with D possibly TRBD2 on 6 matching bases. Trimming pared 6 bases from V and 5 bases from J, leaving 11 bases between. This CDR3 is 11 amino acids long. Germline V lookup: CDR1 DFQATT, CDR2 SNEGSKA (reference sequence). The CDR3 DNA follows: TGCAGTGCCCGGGACTTCGACGAGCAGTACTTC. Protein product: CSARDFDEQYF.

The chain has TRBV6-5 and TRBJ1-1; D is undetermined. Germline CDR1 is MNHEY and CDR2 is SVGAGI. The germline V and J ends were trimmed by 2 bases and 8 bases, with 15 bases remaining between them. The CDR3 consists of 14 residues. This CDR3 reads CASSYAFGGREAFF. Here the CDR3 DNA reads TGTGCCAGCAGTTACGCATTTGGTGGCAGAGAAGCTTTCTTT.

This chain connects TRBV6-4 to TRBJ1-2; 8 nucleotides agree with TRBD1. Losses at the gene ends were 6 bases for V and 2 bases for J; bases not matched to a gene: 2. Germline-derived CDR1 and CDR2 are MRHNA and SNTAGT. The CDR3 length is 13 residues. CDR3 residues: CASRRDRNYGYTF. CDR3 DNA sequence: TGTGCCAGCAGAAGGGACAGGAACTATGGCTACACCTTC.

This clone has just a few counts. The V gene is TRBV5-4, the J gene TRBJ1-2; tentatively, D is TRBD1 (6 bases). The CDR3 totals 15 residues. Looked up from germline, CDR1 is SGHNT and CDR2 is YYREEE (reference sequence). Deletions cut 6 bases from V and 4 bases from J, with 19 bases between. CDR3: CASTFNDRPGYGYTF. CDR3 sequence (DNA): TGTGCCAGCACCTTTAACGACAGGCCAGGCTATGGCTACACCTTC.

V is TRBV7-2 and J is TRBJ1-5; D not certain. Trimming cost V 1 base and J 1 base, with 5 bases left between them. Germline CDR1 is SGHTA and CDR2 is FQGNSA. This CDR3 has 14 amino acids. In nucleotides, the CDR3 is TGTGCCAGCAGCTTAGGGCCCAGCAATCAGCCCCAGCATTTT. Protein: CASSLGPSNQPQHF.

The V and J genes are TRBV2 and TRBJ1-5; the match to TRBD1 covers 9 bases. This CDR3 spans 14 amino acids. The J segment lost 6 bases and the V segment lost 1 base, leaving 1 base of the junction unmatched. CDR1 is SNHLY, CDR2 FYNNEI, per germline. Written as DNA, the CDR3 is TGTGCCAGCAGTGAAGAACAGGGGGCTCAGCCCCAGCATTTT. It codes for CASSEEQGAQPQHF.

This rearrangement joins TRBV10-3 to TRBJ2-5; 7 positions agree with TRBD1. The trim removed 5 bases at V and 3 bases at J, leaving 18 bases unmatched. Germline CDR1 is ENHRY and CDR2 is SYGVKD. The CDR3 runs to 18 residues. Here the CDR3 reads CAISSAAQGGQVKETQYF. CDR3 bases: TGTGCCATCAGTTCCGCCGCCCAAGGAGGACAGGTTAAAGAGACCCAGTACTTC.

A few counts support this clone. This rearrangement joins TRBV19 to TRBJ1-2; D possibly corresponds to TRBD1 (6 bases). CDR3 length: 15 residues. V was clipped by 5 bases and J by 4 bases, with 17 bases between them. Germline assignment: CDR1 LNHDA and CDR2 SQIVND (reference sequence). The CDR3 sequence: CASSEQGSLGYGYTF. The CDR3 DNA is TGTGCCAGTAGTGAACAGGGCTCCCTCGGCTATGGCTACACCTTC.

The rearrangement joins TRBV10-3 to TRBJ1-2; D ambiguous. The CDR3 is 13 amino acids. Germline CDR1 reads ENHRY; CDR2 reads SYGVKD. V was trimmed by 3 bases and J by 2 bases, leaving 7 bases between them. The chain's CDR3 is CAISDQVNYGYTF. For the CDR3, the DNA is TGTGCCATCAGTGACCAGGTCAACTATGGCTACACCTTC.

The V call is TRBV28, the J call TRBJ2-7; 7 nucleotides line up with TRBD2. Unmatched junction bases numbered 8, after V lost 10 bases and J lost 2 bases. The CDR3 covers 13 residues. Germline CDR1 reads MDHEN; CDR2 reads SYDVKM. CDR3 residues: CATSGTIPYEQYF. CDR3 DNA: TGTGCCACCTCCGGGACTATCCCCTACGAGCAGTACTTC.

This clone was seen a few times. The chain has TRBV5-6 and TRBJ2-3, with 7 bases that match TRBD1. CDR1 is SGHDT, CDR2 YYEEEE, per germline. Losses at the gene ends were 2 bases for V and 1 base for J; bases not matched to a gene: 10. The CDR3 is 17 amino acids. The CDR3 region has the DNA TGTGCCAGCAGCTTTCGACAGGGCCTTGTAGGCACAGATACGCAGTATTTT. Protein product: CASSFRQGLVGTDTQYF.

This clone has just one count. The chain uses TRBV9 and TRBJ2-1, with 8 bases identical to TRBD2. Germline lookup yields CDR1 SGDLS and CDR2 YYNGEE. The CDR3 is 15 amino acids. Trimming took 4 bases from V and 4 from J; bases not matched to a gene: 7. CDR3 protein: CASSPGGALYNEQFF. The CDR3 DNA is TGTGCCAGCAGCCCCGGGGGGGCCCTGTACAATGAGCAGTTCTTC.

The chain has TRBV7-7 and TRBJ2-2; 11 nucleotides agree with TRBD2. V shed 5 bases and J 5 bases; nucleotides not matched to a gene: 4. This CDR3 contains 15 residues. Per germline, CDR1 SSHAT and CDR2 FNYEAQ (reference sequence). CDR3 DNA: TGTGCCAGCAGCGAAACTAGCGGGAGAACCGGGGAGCTGTTTTTT. Translated, it gives CASSETSGRTGELFF.